Following are 9 T cell receptor beta chains from one sample sequenced in a study of T cells in Graves' hyperthyroidism and ophthalmopathy. Template material for amplifying TCR beta CDR3 regions consisted of RNA transcripts. HTBI primers were the set used in a first-round RT-PCR of the TCR CDR3. TCRdb processed the multiplex PCR reads anew with MiXCR; each CDR3 protein has one entry. The profile shows approximately 25,000 distinct CDR3 sequences, roughly 45% of them singletons. Input material: blood. These receptors were taken from a woman between 25 and 40 years old with Graves' hyperthyroidism.

In the case of this clonotype: This is likely a read error, given that the CDR3 carries no conserved phenylalanine or tryptophan at its end. The DNA is left out, because the CDR3 cannot be placed on it with certainty; the CDR3 is given as TCRdb lists it. The chain recombines TRBV6-1 with TRBJ1-1. Germline CDR1 reads MNHNS; CDR2 reads SASEGT. A total of 12 residues make up the CDR3, ends included. This CDR3 reads CASSVGETEALC.

A few counts support this clonotype. V usage is TRBV7-6 and J usage is TRBJ2-5, with a weak D call TRBD2 (5 bases). The CDR3 has 14 amino acids. Trimming pared 3 bases from V and 5 bases from J, leaving 13 bases between. CDR1 is SGHVS and CDR2 is FNYEAQ in the germline V gene. The CDR3, as DNA: TGTGCCAGCAGCTTGAGTGTAGGCGGGGAGACCCAGTACTTC. Protein: CASSLSVGGETQYF.

The table lists this clonotype with many counts. J is TRBJ2-5 and V is TRBV5-1; D is perhaps TRBD1 (5 bases). Trimming stripped 0 bases from V and 3 bases from J, with 9 bases between. From germline, CDR1 is SGHRS and CDR2 YFSETQ. The CDR3 is made up of 14 amino acids. Here the CDR3 reads CASSLGQGEETQYF. The CDR3 DNA follows: TGCGCCAGCAGCTTGGGGCAGGGCGAAGAGACCCAGTACTTC.

This clonotype was detected ten times or more. This could be a read error, since a much larger clone is one nucleotide away. V and J are TRBV10-1 and TRBJ1-5; a weak D match, TRBD1 (5 bases). Trimming pared 6 bases from V and 5 bases from J, leaving 11 bases between. Germline assignment: CDR1 WNHNN and CDR2 SYGVQD (reference sequence). The CDR3 length is 13 residues. CDR3: CASRAGQDQPQHF. The CDR3 DNA sequence: TGCGCCAGCAGGGCAGGGCAGGATCAGCCCCAGCATTTT.

This clonotype was found many times. The chain couples TRBV3-1 to TRBJ2-7; possibly TRBD2 for D (6 bases). The ends were cut back, 6 bases at V and 3 bases at J, with 24 bases in the middle. Germline values: CDR1 LGHDT, CDR2 YNNKEL (reference sequence). The CDR3 spans 17 residues. For the CDR3, the DNA is TGTGCCAGCAGTCCCATTCGACACGGGCGGGACCGCTACGAGCAGTACTTC. It is translated as CASSPIRHGRDRYEQYF.

There are many counts of this clonotype. The chain employs TRBV5-4 and TRBJ2-3; D gene unclear. The CDR3 has 15 amino acids. Germline loops: CDR1 SGHNT, CDR2 YYREEE (reference sequence). Trimming shortened V by 4 bases and J by 0 bases, and 12 bases separated the two germline ends. CDR3 in amino acids: CASSLPPPSTDTQYF. Written as DNA, the CDR3 is TGTGCCAGCAGCCTCCCCCCCCCGAGCACAGATACGCAGTATTTT. Together with reference TRBV5-4 and TRBJ2-3, the CDR3 gives the full variable domain: ETGVTQSPTHLIKTRGQQVTLRCSSQSGHNTVSWYQQALGQGPQFIFQYYREEENGRGNFPPRFSGLQFPNYSSELNVNALELDDSALYLCASSLPPPSTDTQYFGPGTRLTVL.

The V and J genes are TRBV9 and TRBJ2-6, with TRBD2 matching over 7 bases. V lost 4 bases and J lost 0; bases outside the gene matches: 16. CDR3 length: 20 residues. Germline loops: CDR1 SGDLS, CDR2 YYNGEE. The CDR3 coding sequence is TGTGCCAGCAGCCCAGTGATAGCGGGCGAAACAGGCTCTGGGGCCAACGTCCTGACTTTC. Amino acid sequence: CASSPVIAGETGSGANVLTF.

This clonotype was recorded many times. V and J are TRBV5-5 and TRBJ1-3; 7 nucleotides agree with TRBD1. The CDR3 has 18 residues. The V and J ends lost 4 bases and 3 bases, in that order; junction bases with no gene match: 16. Germline V gene lookup returns CDR1 SGHKS and CDR2 YYEKEE (reference sequence). Written as DNA, the CDR3 is TGTGCCAGCAGCGTATTGCTGCGACAGGGTTTTATTGGAAACACCATATATTTT. This gives the protein CASSVLLRQGFIGNTIYF.

This chain connects TRBV2 to TRBJ2-7; maybe TRBD2 (6 bases). This CDR3 spans 13 amino acids. Looked up from germline, CDR1 is SNHLY and CDR2 is FYNNEI. The CDR3 protein is CVSKLGLAYEQYF. The CDR3, as DNA: TGTGTCAGTAAACTGGGACTGGCGTACGAGCAGTACTTC.